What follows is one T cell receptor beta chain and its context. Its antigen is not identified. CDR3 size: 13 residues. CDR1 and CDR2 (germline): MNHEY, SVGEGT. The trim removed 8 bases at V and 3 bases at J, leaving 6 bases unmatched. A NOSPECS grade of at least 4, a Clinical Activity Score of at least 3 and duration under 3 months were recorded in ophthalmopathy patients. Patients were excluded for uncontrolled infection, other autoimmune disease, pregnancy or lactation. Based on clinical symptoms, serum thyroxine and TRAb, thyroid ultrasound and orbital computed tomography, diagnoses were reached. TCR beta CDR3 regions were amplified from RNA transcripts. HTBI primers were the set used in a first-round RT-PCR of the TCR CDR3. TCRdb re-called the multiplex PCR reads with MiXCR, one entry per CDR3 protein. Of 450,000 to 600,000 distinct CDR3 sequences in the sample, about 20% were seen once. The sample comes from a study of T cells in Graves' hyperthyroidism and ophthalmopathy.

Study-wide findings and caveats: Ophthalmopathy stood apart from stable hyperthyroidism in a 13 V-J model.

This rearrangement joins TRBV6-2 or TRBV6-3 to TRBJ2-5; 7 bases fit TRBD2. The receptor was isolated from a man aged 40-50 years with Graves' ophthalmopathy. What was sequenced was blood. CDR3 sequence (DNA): TGTGCCAGCTCCACTAGCGCGGAAGAGACCCAGTACTTC. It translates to CASSTSAEETQYF.